Shown below are 28 T cell receptor beta chains from a single sample sequenced in a study of cytomegalovirus exposure and HLA in healthy donors. Both 60 Vbeta primers and 13 Jbeta primers went into the PCR. The method was immunoSEQ multiplex PCR; TCRdb's version includes in-frame clones alone and lacks a portion of them. Its clone listing holds approximately 42,000 clones. Sequenced material: PBMCs. The receptors shown here come from a male donor in good health and CMV-seronegative.

The chain links TRBV5-6 to TRBJ2-1; 8 bases are a match to TRBD2. CDR3 length: 16 amino acids. The junction had 5 bases not matched to a gene; V was cut back by 0 bases and J by 3 bases. In germline, CDR1 is SGHDT, CDR2 YYEEEE. CDR3 protein: CASSLDGRDGYNEQFF. CDR3 DNA sequence: TGTGCCAGCAGCTTGGACGGGAGGGACGGCTACAATGAGCAGTTCTTC.

The V and J genes are TRBV7-2 and TRBJ2-5; maybe TRBD2 (5 bases). Trimming removed 3 bases at V and 5 bases at J, with 13 bases between. The germline gives CDR1 SGHTA, CDR2 FQGNSA. The CDR3 is 14 amino acids. The CDR3 protein is CASSLSGRRETQYF. Written as DNA, the CDR3 is TGTGCCAGCAGCTTGTCGGGTCGGAGGGAGACCCAGTACTTC.

The chain combines TRBV30 with TRBJ2-1; no firm D call. Germline-derived CDR1 and CDR2 are GTSNPN and SVGIG (reference sequence). The CDR3 consists of 10 residues. The V end was cut by 3 bases, the J end by 7 bases, with 4 bases between. The CDR3 DNA is TGTGCCTGGAGAGCTAATGAGCAGTTCTTC. Translating it yields CAWRANEQFF.

The chain has TRBV7-9 and TRBJ1-2; D uncertain. The CDR3 is 14 residues long. V dropped 0 bases and J dropped 2 bases, with 7 bases sitting between them. CDR1 and CDR2 from the germline V gene are SEHNR and FQNEAQ (reference sequence). CDR3 loop: CASSLAGKNYGYTF. Written as DNA, the CDR3 is TGTGCCAGCAGCTTAGCTGGCAAAAACTATGGCTACACCTTC.

V usage is TRBV19 and J usage is TRBJ2-7; 7 bases align to TRBD2. With 3 bases clipped from V and 2 bases from J, the junction kept 10 bases outside the gene matches. Germline lookup yields CDR1 LNHDA and CDR2 SQIVND (reference sequence). The CDR3 runs 16 residues. CDR3 bases: TGTGCCAGTAGTATTGGTGCCAGCGGGGAGACCTACGAGCAGTACTTC. Translating it yields CASSIGASGETYEQYF.

The V and J genes are TRBV29-1 and TRBJ1-4; D is undetermined. The CDR3 is made up of 11 amino acids. The V end was cut by 7 bases, the J end by 5 bases, with 8 bases between. CDR1 is SQVTM and CDR2 is ANQGSEA in the germline V gene. In DNA, the CDR3 is TGCAGCGCCGTCTACAATGAAAAACTGTTTTTT. This sequence encodes CSAVYNEKLFF.

The V gene is TRBV15, the J gene TRBJ1-2, with 7 bases lining up with TRBD1. The CDR3 spans 13 residues. Germline assignment: CDR1 LNHNV and CDR2 YYDKDF (reference sequence). J was trimmed by 8 bases and V by 3 bases; bases with no gene match: 6. The CDR3 spells CATSRTGSDGYTF. Here the CDR3 DNA reads TGTGCCACCAGCAGGACAGGGAGCGACGGCTACACCTTC.

In DNA form, the CDR3 reads TGTGCCAGCAGCTGGGGTTGGGGGGCGGCTAGCGGGAGGACCCGCGAGCAGTACTTC. Amino acids: CASSWGWGAASGRTREQYF. The chain is built from TRBV5-6 and TRBJ2-7, with TRBD2 matching 11 bases. The CDR3 extends over 19 amino acids. Germline CDR1 is SGHDT and CDR2 is YYEEEE. The trim removed 3 bases at V and 6 bases at J, leaving 20 bases unmatched.

DNA of the CDR3: TGTGCCAGCAGGACAACTGGCGGGCCTTCCTACGAGCAGTACTTC. Protein: CASRTTGGPSYEQYF. The genes are TRBV27 and TRBJ2-7; tentatively, D is TRBD2 (5 bases). V was cut by 6 bases and J by 1 base, with 16 bases left in between. CDR1 and CDR2 from the germline V gene are MNHEY and SMNVEV (reference sequence). The CDR3 totals 15 residues.

This chain joins TRBV7-8 and TRBJ2-5; 11 nucleotides agree with TRBD2. Germline values: CDR1 SGHVS, CDR2 FQNEAQ. V shed 5 bases and J 2 bases; nucleotides not matched to a gene: 7. This CDR3 has 16 amino acids. Here the CDR3 reads CASSHSTSGVQETQYF. CDR3 bases: TGTGCCAGCAGCCACTCGACTAGCGGGGTACAAGAGACCCAGTACTTC.

This chain links TRBV5-1 with TRBJ1-3; 7 nucleotides match TRBD1. V lost 5 bases and J lost 4; bases outside the gene matches: 3. CDR3 length: 13 amino acids. Germline V CDR1 and CDR2: SGHRS, YFSETQ. CDR3 bases: TGCGCCAGCAGGCGGGACAGCGGAAACACCATATATTTT. The encoded protein is CASRRDSGNTIYF.

The chain combines TRBV18 with TRBJ2-3; 11 positions match TRBD1. The CDR3 is 15 amino acids. CDR1 and CDR2 (germline): KGHSH, LQKENI. The ends lost 4 bases at V and 1 base at J; junction bases unmatched: 1. Here the CDR3 reads CASSRGQGGTDTQYF. The CDR3, as DNA: TGTGCCAGCTCACGGGGACAGGGGGGCACAGATACGCAGTATTTT.

The V gene is TRBV6-1, the J gene TRBJ1-2, with 7 bases that match TRBD1. Germline CDR1 reads MNHNS; CDR2 reads SASEGT. CDR3 size: 15 residues. The V gene end was trimmed by 2 bases and the J gene end by 2 bases; junction bases not matched to a gene: 5. CDR3 loop: CASSERTGGNYGYTF. The DNA of the CDR3 is TGTGCCAGCAGTGAAAGGACAGGCGGCAACTATGGCTACACCTTC.

The rearrangement uses TRBV30 and TRBJ2-1; D is perhaps TRBD1 (5 bases). V was clipped by 1 base and J by 9 bases, with 7 bases between them. The CDR3 runs to 11 residues. Germline V gene data show CDR1 as GTSNPN and CDR2 as SVGIG (reference sequence). Here the CDR3 DNA reads TGTGCCTGGAGTGATCAGGGTGAGCAGTTCTTC. Its translation is CAWSDQGEQFF.

The rearrangement joins TRBV4-2 to TRBJ2-3; D ambiguous. The CDR3 sequence is 13 residues long. Trimming pared 4 bases from V and 5 bases from J, leaving 10 bases between. Germline CDR1 is LGHNA and CDR2 is YNFKEQ. This chain's CDR3 is CASSPALRDTQYF. CDR3 sequence (DNA): TGTGCCAGCAGCCCCGCTCTGAGAGATACGCAGTATTTT.

The chain recombines TRBV6-5 with TRBJ1-1; 7 positions match TRBD1. Per the germline V gene, CDR1 is MNHEY and CDR2 is SVGAGI. The CDR3 spans 13 residues. The V segment lost 6 bases and the J segment 4 bases; nucleotides outside the gene matches: 5. In DNA, the CDR3 is TGTGCCAGCAGCTTACAGGGGCCCACTGAAGCTTTCTTT. This codes for CASSLQGPTEAFF.

This sequence joins TRBV29-1 and TRBJ1-1, with D possibly matching TRBD1 (5 bases). The germline V and J ends were trimmed by 5 bases and 1 base, with 11 bases remaining between them. The CDR3 sequence is 13 residues long. Germline V CDR1 and CDR2: SQVTM, ANQGSEA. CDR3 sequence (DNA): TGCAGCGTTCGTTTCAGGGAGAACACTGAAGCTTTCTTT. Residues: CSVRFRENTEAFF.

The V and J genes are TRBV5-4 and TRBJ2-3, with a weak D call TRBD2 (6 bases). The V gene's germline CDR1 is SGHNT and CDR2 YYREEE (reference sequence). Trimming left V 6 bases short and J 0 bases short, with 17 bases between. The CDR3 is 16 residues long. CDR3 in amino acids: CASKALRRDSTDTQYF. DNA of the CDR3: TGTGCCAGCAAAGCTTTAAGGCGGGATAGCACAGATACGCAGTATTTT.

The chain employs TRBV7-7 and TRBJ2-5; tentatively, D is TRBD1 or TRBD2 (6 bases each). This CDR3 region has 13 residues. Germline CDR1 and CDR2: SSHAT and FNYEAQ (reference sequence). The CDR3 loop is CASGSLGAETQYF. CDR3 in DNA: TGTGCTAGCGGCTCCCTGGGGGCAGAGACCCAGTACTTC. The full variable domain, rest sourced from reference TRBV7-7 and TRBJ2-5, is GAGVSQSPRYKVTKRGQDVTLRCDPISSHATLYWYQQALGQGPEFLTYFNYEAQPDKSGLPSDRFSAERPEGSISTLTIQRTEQRDSAMYRCASGSLGAETQYFGPGTRLLVL.

The V and J genes are TRBV20-1 and TRBJ2-1; tentatively, D is TRBD1 (6 bases). The V end was cut by 5 bases, the J end by 9 bases, with 11 bases between. CDR3 size: 11 residues. CDR1 and CDR2 from the germline V gene are DFQATT and SNEGSKA (reference sequence). In DNA, the CDR3 is TGCAGTGCTCACAGGGTGGGTGAGCAGTTCTTC. As protein: CSAHRVGEQFF.

J is TRBJ2-7 and V is TRBV19, with D perhaps matching TRBD1 (6 bases). V was cut by 8 bases and J by 2 bases, with 28 bases left in between. The CDR3 totals 18 residues. CDR1 is LNHDA, CDR2 SQIVND, per germline (reference sequence). CDR3 nucleotide sequence: TGTGCCAGTCGCCGACAGGCTACGTTTGGAGCGGAGGCCTACGAGCAGTACTTC. Translation gives CASRRQATFGAEAYEQYF.

The chain uses TRBV29-1 and TRBJ2-3; D unclear. The germline V and J ends were trimmed by 8 bases and 3 bases, with 9 bases remaining between them. The CDR3 is 11 residues long. Germline V gene lookup returns CDR1 SQVTM and CDR2 ANQGSEA. The chain's CDR3 is CSWSETDTQYF. The CDR3 bases are TGCAGCTGGAGCGAGACAGATACGCAGTATTTT.

This rearrangement joins TRBV7-8 to TRBJ2-7, with D possibly TRBD1 on 6 matching bases. The germline V gene has CDR1 SGHVS and CDR2 FQNEAQ. Trimming left V 5 bases short and J 0 bases short, with 8 bases between. The CDR3 is 13 residues long. CDR3 loop: CASSPDSSYEQYF. The CDR3 region has the DNA TGTGCCAGCAGCCCGGACAGCTCCTACGAGCAGTACTTC.

The V call is TRBV10-3, the J call TRBJ2-1; possible D gene TRBD2, 6 bases. Germline CDR1 ENHRY, CDR2 SYGVKD. The CDR3 is 16 residues long. Trimming cost V 3 bases and J 4 bases, with 16 bases left between them. The CDR3 region is CAISDLRRGHYNEQFF. In nucleotides, the CDR3 is TGTGCCATCAGTGACCTGAGGAGGGGCCATTACAATGAGCAGTTCTTC.

The chain employs TRBV10-3 and TRBJ2-1; weak D call: TRBD2 (6 bases). Germline loops: CDR1 ENHRY, CDR2 SYGVKD. The CDR3 length is 14 residues. The V gene lost 5 bases and the J gene lost 7 bases, with 15 bases spanning the gap. The CDR3 loop reads CAISSSELPNEQFF. The CDR3 region has the DNA TGTGCCATCAGTTCTAGCGAGCTACCGAATGAGCAGTTCTTC.

The genes are TRBV28 and TRBJ1-1; possible D gene TRBD1, 5 bases. CDR1 is MDHEN, CDR2 SYDVKM, per germline. The V gene lost 6 bases and the J gene lost 3 bases, with 11 bases spanning the gap. The CDR3 length is 13 residues. CDR3 protein: CASRGQLYTEAFF. The CDR3 DNA sequence: TGTGCCAGCAGAGGACAATTATACACTGAAGCTTTCTTT. Full variable domain (rest looked up from reference TRBV28 and TRBJ1-1): DVKVTQSSRYLVKRTGEKVFLECVQDMDHENMFWYRQDPGLGLRLIYFSYDVKMKEKGDIPEGYSVSREKKERFSLILESASTNQTSMYLCASRGQLYTEAFFGQGTRLTVV.

The chain employs TRBV7-3 and TRBJ2-1; TRBD2 matches at 7 bases. Per the germline V gene, CDR1 is SGHTA and CDR2 is FQGTGA. This CDR3 has 15 amino acids. Losses at the gene ends were 5 bases for V and 1 base for J; bases not matched to a gene: 5. The CDR3 protein is CASSTYGGSYNEQFF. The DNA of the CDR3 is TGTGCCAGCAGCACTTACGGGGGGTCCTACAATGAGCAGTTCTTC.

V is TRBV11-3 and J is TRBJ2-1; D is possibly TRBD1 (5 bases). The germline CDR1 and CDR2 sequences are SGHNT and YENEEA. The CDR3 length is 14 residues. V was trimmed by 5 bases and J by 0 bases, leaving 8 bases between them. CDR3 amino acids: CASSGASSYNEQFF. The CDR3 region has the DNA TGTGCCAGCAGCGGGGCCAGCTCCTACAATGAGCAGTTCTTC.